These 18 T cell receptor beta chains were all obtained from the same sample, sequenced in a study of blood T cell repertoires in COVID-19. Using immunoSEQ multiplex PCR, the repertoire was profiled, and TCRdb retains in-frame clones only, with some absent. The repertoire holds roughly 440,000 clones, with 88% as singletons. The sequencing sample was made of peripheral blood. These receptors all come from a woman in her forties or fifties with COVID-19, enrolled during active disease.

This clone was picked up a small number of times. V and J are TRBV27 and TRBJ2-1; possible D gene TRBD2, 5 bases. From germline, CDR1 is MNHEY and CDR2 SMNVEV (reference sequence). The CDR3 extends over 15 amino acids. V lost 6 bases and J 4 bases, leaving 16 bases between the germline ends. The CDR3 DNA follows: TGTGCCAGCAGGTCCCGCGGGTCCCTATACAATGAGCAGTTCTTC. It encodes CASRSRGSLYNEQFF.

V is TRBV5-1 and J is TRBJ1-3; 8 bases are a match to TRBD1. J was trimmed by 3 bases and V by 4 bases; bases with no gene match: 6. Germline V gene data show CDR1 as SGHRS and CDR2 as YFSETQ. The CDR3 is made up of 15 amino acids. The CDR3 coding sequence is TGCGCCAGCAGCACCTGGACAGGGATTGGAAACACCATATATTTT. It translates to CASSTWTGIGNTIYF.

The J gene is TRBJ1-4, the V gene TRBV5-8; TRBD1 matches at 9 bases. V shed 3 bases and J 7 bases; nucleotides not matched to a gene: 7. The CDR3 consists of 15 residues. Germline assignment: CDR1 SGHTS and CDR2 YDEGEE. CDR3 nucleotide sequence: TGTGCCAGCAGCTCTAACAGGGGGCGGGTTGAAAAACTGTTTTTT. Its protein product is CASSSNRGRVEKLFF. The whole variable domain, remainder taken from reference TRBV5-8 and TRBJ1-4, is EAGVTQSPTHLIKTRGQQATLRCSPISGHTSVYWYQQALGLGLQFLLWYDEGEERNRGNFPPRFSGRQFPNYSSELNVNALELEDSALYLCASSSNRGRVEKLFFGSGTQLSVL.

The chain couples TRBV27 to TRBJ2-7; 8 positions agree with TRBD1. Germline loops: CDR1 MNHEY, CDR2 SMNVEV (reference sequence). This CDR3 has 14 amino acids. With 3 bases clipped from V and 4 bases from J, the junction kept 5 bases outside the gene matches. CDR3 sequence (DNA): TGTGCCAGCAGTTTTGCAGGGGGCATGTACGAGCAGTACTTC. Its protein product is CASSFAGGMYEQYF.

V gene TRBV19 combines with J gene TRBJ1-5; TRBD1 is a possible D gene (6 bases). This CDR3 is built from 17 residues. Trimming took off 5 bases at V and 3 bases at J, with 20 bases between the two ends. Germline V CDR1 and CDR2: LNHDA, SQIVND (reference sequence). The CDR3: CASSAGQGNSHNQPQHF. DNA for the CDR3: TGTGCCAGTAGTGCTGGGCAGGGGAATTCCCACAATCAGCCCCAGCATTTT.

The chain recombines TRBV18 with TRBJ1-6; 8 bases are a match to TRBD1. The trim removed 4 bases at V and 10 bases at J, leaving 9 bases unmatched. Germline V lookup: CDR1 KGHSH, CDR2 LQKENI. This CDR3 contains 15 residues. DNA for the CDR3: TGTGCCAGCTCACAAGACAGGGGAACGGAATCACCCCTCCACTTT. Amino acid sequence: CASSQDRGTESPLHF.

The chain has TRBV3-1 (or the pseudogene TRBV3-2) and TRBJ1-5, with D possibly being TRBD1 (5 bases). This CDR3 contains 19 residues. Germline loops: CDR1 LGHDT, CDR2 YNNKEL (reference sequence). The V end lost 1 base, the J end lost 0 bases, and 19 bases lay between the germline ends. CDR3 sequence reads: CASSQVPLQVPYSNQPQHF. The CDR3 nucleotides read TGTGCCAGCAGCCAAGTTCCGCTACAGGTTCCTTATAGCAATCAGCCCCAGCATTTT.

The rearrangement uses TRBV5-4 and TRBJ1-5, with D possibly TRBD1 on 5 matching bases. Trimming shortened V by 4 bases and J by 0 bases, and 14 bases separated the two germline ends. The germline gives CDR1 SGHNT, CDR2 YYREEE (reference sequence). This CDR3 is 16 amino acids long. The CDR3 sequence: CASSRGGPGSNQPQHF. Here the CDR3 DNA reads TGTGCCAGCAGCCGGGGGGGTCCCGGTAGCAATCAGCCCCAGCATTTT.

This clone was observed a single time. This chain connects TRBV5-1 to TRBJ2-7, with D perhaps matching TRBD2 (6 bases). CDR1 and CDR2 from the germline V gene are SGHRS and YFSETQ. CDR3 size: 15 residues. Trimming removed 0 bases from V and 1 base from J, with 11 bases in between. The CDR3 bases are TGCGCCAGCAGCTTGGTACAGGCGGGATCCTACGAGCAGTACTTC. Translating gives CASSLVQAGSYEQYF. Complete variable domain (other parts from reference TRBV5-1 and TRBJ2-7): KAGVTQTPRYLIKTRGQQVTLSCSPISGHRSVSWYQQTPGQGLQFLFEYFSETQRNKGNFPGRFSGRQFSNSRSEMNVSTLELGDSALYLCASSLVQAGSYEQYFGPGTRLTVT.

The CDR3 loop is CASSLTTGVEKLFF. As DNA, the CDR3 is TGTGCCAGCAGCTTGACGACAGGGGTTGAAAAACTGTTTTTT. This chain links TRBV5-6 with TRBJ1-4, with 8 bases fitting TRBD1. The CDR3 is made up of 14 amino acids. J lost 7 bases, V lost 1 base, and 3 bases had no gene match. Germline-derived CDR1 and CDR2 are SGHDT and YYEEEE. The full variable domain, in which reference TRBV5-6 and TRBJ1-4 provide the parts outside the CDR3, is DAGVTQSPTHLIKTRGQQVTLRCSPKSGHDTVSWYQQALGQGPQFIFQYYEEEERQRGNFPDRFSGHQFPNYSSELNVNALLLGDSALYLCASSLTTGVEKLFFGSGTQLSVL.

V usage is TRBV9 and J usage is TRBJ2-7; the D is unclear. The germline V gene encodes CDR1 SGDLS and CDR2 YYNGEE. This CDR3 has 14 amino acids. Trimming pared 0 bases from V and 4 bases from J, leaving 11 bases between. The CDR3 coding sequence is TGTGCCAGCAGCGTAGGCGGTAAACCTTACGAGCAGTACTTC. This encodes CASSVGGKPYEQYF.

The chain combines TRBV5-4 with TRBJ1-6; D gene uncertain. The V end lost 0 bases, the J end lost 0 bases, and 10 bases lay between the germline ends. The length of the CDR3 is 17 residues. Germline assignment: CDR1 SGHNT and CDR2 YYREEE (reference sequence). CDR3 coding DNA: TGTGCCAGCAGCTTGGAACCGGTGAGCTCCTATAATTCACCCCTCCACTTT. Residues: CASSLEPVSSYNSPLHF.

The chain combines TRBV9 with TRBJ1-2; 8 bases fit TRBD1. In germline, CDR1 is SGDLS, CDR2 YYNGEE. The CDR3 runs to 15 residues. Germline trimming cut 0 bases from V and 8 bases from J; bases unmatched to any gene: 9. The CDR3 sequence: CASSVEPQGARGYTF. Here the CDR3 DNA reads TGTGCCAGCAGCGTAGAACCCCAGGGGGCGCGGGGCTACACCTTC.

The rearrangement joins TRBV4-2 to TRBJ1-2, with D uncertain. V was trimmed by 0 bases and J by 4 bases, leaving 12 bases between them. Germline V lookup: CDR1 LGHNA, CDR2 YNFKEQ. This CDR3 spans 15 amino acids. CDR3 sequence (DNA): TGTGCCAGCAGCCAAGATCGGTGGGAGAGCTATGGCTACACCTTC. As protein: CASSQDRWESYGYTF.

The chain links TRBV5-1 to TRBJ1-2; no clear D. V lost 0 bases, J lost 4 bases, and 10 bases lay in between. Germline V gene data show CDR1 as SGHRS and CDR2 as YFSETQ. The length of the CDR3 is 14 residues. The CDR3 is CASSLADSAYGYTF. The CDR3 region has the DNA TGCGCCAGCAGCTTGGCTGACTCGGCCTATGGCTACACCTTC.

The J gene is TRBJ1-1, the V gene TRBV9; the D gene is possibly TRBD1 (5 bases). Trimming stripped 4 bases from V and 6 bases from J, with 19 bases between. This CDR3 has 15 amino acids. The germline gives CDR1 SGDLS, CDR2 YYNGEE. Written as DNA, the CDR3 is TGTGCCAGCAGCCCTATGGGGCCCGGACCCCCTGAAGCTTTCTTT. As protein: CASSPMGPGPPEAFF.

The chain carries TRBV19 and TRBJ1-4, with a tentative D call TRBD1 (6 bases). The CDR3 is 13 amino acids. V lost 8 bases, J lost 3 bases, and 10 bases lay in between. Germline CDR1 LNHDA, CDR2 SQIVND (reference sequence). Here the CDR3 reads CASSDRPNEKLFF. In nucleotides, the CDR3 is TGTGCCAGTTCGGACAGACCTAATGAAAAACTGTTTTTT. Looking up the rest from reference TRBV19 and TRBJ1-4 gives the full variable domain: DGGITQSPKYLFRKEGQNVTLSCEQNLNHDAMYWYRQDPGQGLRLIYYSQIVNDFQKGDIAEGYSVSREKKESFPLTVTSAQKNPTAFYLCASSDRPNEKLFFGSGTQLSVL.

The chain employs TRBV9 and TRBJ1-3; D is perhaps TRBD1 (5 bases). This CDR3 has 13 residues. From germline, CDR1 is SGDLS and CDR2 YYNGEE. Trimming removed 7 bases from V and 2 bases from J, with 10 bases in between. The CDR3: CASRGLTGNTIYF. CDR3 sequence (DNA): TGTGCCAGCCGGGGACTGACTGGAAACACCATATATTTT. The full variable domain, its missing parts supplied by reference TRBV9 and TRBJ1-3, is DSGVTQTPKHLITATGQRVTLRCSPRSGDLSVYWYQQSLDQGLQFLIQYYNGEERAKGNILERFSAQQFPDLHSELNLSSLELGDSALYFCASRGLTGNTIYFGEGSWLTVV.